A selection of T cell receptor beta chains follows, all from one sample in a study of cytotoxic CD8 clonotypes in ibrutinib-treated CLL. Only in-frame clones appear in the TCRdb table, and some are missing; sequencing was by immunoSEQ multiplex PCR. The sample shows about 92,000 clones, 77% of them seen only once. Sequenced here: PBMCs, sampled after 24 months of ibrutinib treatment. The origin of the receptors is a human donor with chronic lymphocytic leukemia. Each CDR3 is given with its conserved first and last residue. A D gene is named only where the DNA matches it firmly. The size field is filled for only some rows; it gives once, few, many or a size class.

size: few
V: TRBV19
J: TRBJ2-1
D: TRBD1
CDR3: CASIGQGGYNEQFF
DNA: TGTGCCAGTATCGGACAGGGTGGATACAATGAGCAGTTCTTC

size: -
V: TRBV7-2
J: TRBJ2-3
D: TRBD2
CDR3: CASSLDSGGAYTTDTQYF
DNA: TGTGCCAGCAGCTTAGACAGCGGGGGGGCCTATACCACAGATACGCAGTATTTT

size: -
V: TRBV5-6
J: TRBJ2-7
D: TRBD1
CDR3: CASSLGQGAYEQYF
DNA: TGTGCCAGCAGCTTGGGACAGGGCGCCTACGAGCAGTACTTC

size: -
V: TRBV7-2
J: TRBJ1-6
D: TRBD1
CDR3: CASSLGQGSSYNSPLHF
DNA: TGTGCCAGCAGCTTAGGACAGGGGAGCTCCTATAATTCACCCCTCCACTTT

size: -
V: TRBV6-6
J: TRBJ2-7
D: -
CDR3: CASSYSDNMYEQYF
DNA: TGTGCCAGCAGTTACTCGGACAACATGTACGAGCAGTACTTC

size: -
V: TRBV7-7
J: TRBJ2-3
D: TRBD2
CDR3: CATSGGVGTDTQYF
DNA: TGTGCTACCTCGGGGGGAGTTGGCACAGATACGCAGTATTTT

size: few
V: TRBV5-1
J: TRBJ1-4
D: -
CDR3: CASSTGTGNEKLFF
DNA: TGCGCCAGCTCAACCGGGACGGGTAATGAAAAACTGTTTTTT

size: -
V: TRBV11-2
J: TRBJ2-7
D: -
CDR3: CASSLAPFTEQYF
DNA: TGTGCCAGCAGCTTAGCCCCTTTTACCGAGCAGTACTTC

size: -
V: TRBV5-6
J: TRBJ2-3
D: TRBD2
CDR3: CASSNQAGGPTDTQYF
DNA: TGTGCCAGCAGCAACCAAGCGGGAGGGCCAACAGATACGCAGTATTTT

size: -
V: TRBV28
J: TRBJ2-3
D: -
CDR3: CASRAPSGSTDTQYF
DNA: TGTGCCAGCAGGGCCCCCAGCGGGAGCACAGATACGCAGTATTTT

size: few
V: TRBV7-2
J: TRBJ1-1
D: -
CDR3: CASTAQANTEAFF
DNA: TGTGCCAGCACCGCTCAAGCGAACACTGAAGCTTTCTTT

size: -
V: TRBV30
J: TRBJ1-4
D: TRBD1
CDR3: CAWSTGTGPPGGEKLFF
DNA: TGTGCCTGGAGTACCGGGACAGGTCCCCCCGGGGGTGAAAAACTGTTTTTT

size: -
V: TRBV6-6
J: TRBJ2-5
D: TRBD2
CDR3: CASSYSGGVETQYF
DNA: TGTGCCAGCAGTTACTCGGGAGGGGTGGAGACCCAGTACTTC

size: -
V: TRBV4-3
J: TRBJ2-3
D: TRBD2
CDR3: CASSPLAGGADTQYF
DNA: TGCGCCAGCAGCCCACTAGCGGGGGGTGCAGATACGCAGTATTTT

size: many
V: TRBV19
J: TRBJ2-1
D: -
CDR3: CASTPLGGGLNNEQFF
DNA: TGTGCCAGTACACCCCTTGGCGGAGGCCTCAACAATGAGCAGTTCTTC

size: few
V: TRBV7-9
J: TRBJ2-5
D: -
CDR3: CASSPQGGGGTTQYF
DNA: TGTGCCAGCAGCCCCCAAGGTGGAGGGGGCACGACCCAGTACTTC

size: -
V: TRBV27
J: TRBJ2-1
D: TRBD2
CDR3: CASSQGLAGGGEQFF
DNA: TGTGCCAGCAGTCAGGGACTAGCGGGAGGTGGTGAGCAGTTCTTC

size: -
V: TRBV7-2
J: TRBJ2-2
D: -
CDR3: CASSLFPGFNRGDTGELFF
DNA: TGTGCCAGCAGCTTATTCCCGGGGTTCAACCGCGGGGACACCGGGGAGCTGTTTTTT

size: -
V: TRBV14
J: TRBJ2-5
D: -
CDR3: CASSFGRETQYF
DNA: TGTGCCAGCAGCTTCGGCCGAGAGACCCAGTACTTC

size: -
V: TRBV5-1
J: TRBJ1-1
D: -
CDR3: CASSLEGRGWVNTEAFF
DNA: TGCGCCAGCAGCTTGGAAGGCAGGGGATGGGTGAACACTGAAGCTTTCTTT

size: -
V: TRBV7-2
J: TRBJ2-1
D: -
CDR3: CASSLRYAHSYNEQFF
DNA: TGTGCCAGCAGCTTAAGGTACGCCCACTCCTACAATGAGCAGTTCTTC